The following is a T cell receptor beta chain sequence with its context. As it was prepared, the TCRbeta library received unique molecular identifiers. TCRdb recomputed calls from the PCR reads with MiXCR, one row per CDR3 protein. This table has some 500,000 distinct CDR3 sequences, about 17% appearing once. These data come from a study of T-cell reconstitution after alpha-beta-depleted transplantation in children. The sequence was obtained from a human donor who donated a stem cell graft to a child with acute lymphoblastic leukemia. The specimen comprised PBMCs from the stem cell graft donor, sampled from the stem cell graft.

The CDR3 region has the DNA TGTGCCAGCAGTTTAGGGACAGGGCCCAACGAGCAGTACTTC. It specifies CASSLGTGPNEQYF. The gene calls are TRBV12-3 or TRBV12-4 and TRBJ2-7, with 8 bases aligning to TRBD1. The junction had 4 bases not matched to a gene; V was cut back by 1 base and J by 5 bases. The CDR3 consists of 14 residues.